The rows below give T cell receptor beta chains drawn from one sample of a study of T-cell reconstitution after alpha-beta-depleted transplantation in children. One entry per CDR3 protein results from TCRdb running MiXCR on the PCR reads. The sample records about a million distinct CDR3 sequences, roughly 31% being singletons. The sequences come from PBMCs, mostly from graft donor cells, collected 360 days after TCRalphabeta/CD19-depleted stem cell transplant. Receptor source: a boy in the first two years of life who had a stem cell transplant for SCID, so the T cells may come from the graft donor. CDR3s include the opening cysteine and the closing phenylalanine or tryptophan. The D gene is left open where the match is weak. The listing skips clone size in some rows; elsewhere it reads once, few, many or a size class.

-,TRBD2,TRBJ2-2,15,TRBV20-1,TGCAGTGCTGGACCTAGCGGGTCGAGCGCCGGGGAGCTGTTTTTT,CSAGPSGSSAGELFF
-,TRBD1,TRBJ2-5,15,TRBV10-3,TGTGCCATCAGTGAGACCGGGACAGACCAAGAGACCCAGTACTTC,CAISETGTDQETQYF
-,-,TRBJ1-6,13,TRBV3-1,TGTGCCAGCAGCATGGTGGGAAATTCACCCCTCCACTTT,CASSMVGNSPLHF
-,-,TRBJ2-7,13,TRBV3-1,TGTGCCAGCAGCCATTTTAGGTCCTACGAGCAGTACTTC,CASSHFRSYEQYF
-,-,TRBJ2-3,13,TRBV12-3/TRBV12-4,TGTGCCTCCCGTTGGGGCTCGCCTGATACGCAGTATTTT,CASRWGSPDTQYF
-,TRBD2,TRBJ2-1,19,TRBV11-2,TGTGCCAGCAGCTTAGATAGTCGACTAGCGGGGGGGCTAAGAAATGAGCAGTTCTTC,CASSLDSRLAGGLRNEQFF
-,-,TRBJ2-7,8,TRBV12-3/TRBV12-4,TGTGCCAGCATTGAACAGTACTTC,CASIEQYF
-,-,TRBJ1-2,14,TRBV4-1,TGCGCCAGCAGCCAAGAAGTAGTCCCCTGGGGCTACACCTTC,CASSQEVVPWGYTF
few,-,TRBJ2-3,16,TRBV6-1,TGTGCCAGCAGAATACGCCGGGGGGCCCGCACAGATACGCAGTATTTT,CASRIRRGARTDTQYF
few,-,TRBJ2-2,19,TRBV10-3,TGTGCCATCAATGTCGGAGAATTAACGGGGAGTGTCGGAACCGGGGAGCTGTTTTTT,CAINVGELTGSVGTGELFF
-,TRBD2,TRBJ2-7,17,TRBV5-6,TGTGCCAGCAGCCCCGTCGGGGGAGGGTCCCCGACCTACGAGCAGTACTTC,CASSPVGGGSPTYEQYF
-,-,TRBJ2-5,11,TRBV24-1,TGTGCCACCAGTGTTGGCGAAACTCAGTACTTC,CATSVGETQYF
-,-,TRBJ1-2,15,TRBV12-3/TRBV12-4,TGTGCCAGCAGTTTCGGTGGAGCCTCCTATGGGGGCTACACCTTC,CASSFGGASYGGYTF
few,-,TRBJ1-3,12,TRBV7-8,TGTGCCAGCAGCCCGAGGGGGAACACCATATATTTT,CASSPRGNTIYF
few,-,TRBJ2-3,14,TRBV15,TGTGCCACCAGCTCTGGGGTAACCACAGATACGCAGTATTTT,CATSSGVTTDTQYF
few,-,TRBJ2-3,13,TRBV28,TGTGCCAGCAGTGCCCCGGACACAGATACGCAGTATTTT,CASSAPDTDTQYF
-,TRBD2,TRBJ2-1,14,TRBV18,TGTGCCAGCTCACCACCGCCGCGGGGAGGGGAGCAGTTCTTC,CASSPPPRGGEQFF
once,TRBD1,TRBJ1-2,15,TRBV7-9,TGTGCCAGCAGCGCGGGACAGGGGGCCTTCTATGGCTACACCTTC,CASSAGQGAFYGYTF
-,-,TRBJ2-1,15,TRBV3-1,TGTGCCAGCAGCACCTTAGACGAGGAGCCCAATGAGCAGTTCTTC,CASSTLDEEPNEQFF
few,-,TRBJ2-1,15,TRBV4-2,TGTGCCAGCAGCCAAGAAAGGTTTTCCTACAATGAGCAGTTCTTC,CASSQERFSYNEQFF
few,-,TRBJ2-5,14,TRBV4-1,TGCGCCAGCAGCCCCTGGGCAGCCCAAGAGACCCAGTACTTC,CASSPWAAQETQYF
-,TRBD2,TRBJ2-3,15,TRBV6-5,TGTGCCAGCAGTTTCTTAGCGGGACGCACAGATACGCAGTATTTT,CASSFLAGRTDTQYF
few,TRBD1,TRBJ2-2,16,TRBV24-1,TGTGCCACCAGTGACCCAGGACAGGGGGGGACCGGGGAGCTGTTTTTT,CATSDPGQGGTGELFF
-,-,TRBJ2-5,14,TRBV21-1,TGTGCCAGCAGCATCATGGCATGCCAAGAGACCCAGTACTTC,CASSIMACQETQYF
-,TRBD2,TRBJ2-3,17,TRBV2,TGTGCCAGCAGTCCCCGGACTAGCGGGTTTAGCACAGATACGCAGTATTTT,CASSPRTSGFSTDTQYF
-,TRBD1,TRBJ2-1,14,TRBV18,TGTGCCAGCTCACCCCCTAAGACAGGGCGGGAGCAGTTCTTC,CASSPPKTGREQFF
-,TRBD1,TRBJ2-7,14,TRBV28,TGTGCCAGCTTTAGACAGGGAGCCTCGGGGGAGCAGTACTTC,CASFRQGASGEQYF
-,-,TRBJ1-1,12,TRBV12-3/TRBV12-4,TGTGCCAGCAGGCTCACGAACACTGAAGCTTTCTTT,CASRLTNTEAFF
-,TRBD1,TRBJ2-3,17,TRBV11-2,TGTGCCAGCAGCTTAGCCCCTGACAGGGGCAGAGGTGGTACGCAGTATTTT,CASSLAPDRGRGGTQYF
-,-,TRBJ2-3,12,TRBV10-3,TGTGCCATCAGTGAGGGGGACTTGACGCAGTATTTT,CAISEGDLTQYF
-,-,TRBJ2-5,16,TRBV20-1,TGCAGTGCAAGGACGAGTGGCTTGAGGTTCCAAGAGACCCAGTACTTC,CSARTSGLRFQETQYF
few,-,TRBJ2-7,15,TRBV3-1,TGTGCCAGCAGCCAAGAGTCGGGACAAACCTACGAGCAGTACTTC,CASSQESGQTYEQYF
many,TRBD2,TRBJ2-1,17,TRBV5-1,TGCGCCAGCAGCTTGGAGCCGGGGCTAGCGGCCCGCAATGAGCAGTTCTTC,CASSLEPGLAARNEQFF
-,-,TRBJ2-7,14,TRBV4-2,TGTGCCAGGGGCCCCGGGGGCCTCAGCAACGAGCAGTACTTC,CARGPGGLSNEQYF
-,TRBD2,TRBJ2-1,14,TRBV20-1,TGCAGTGCCATCCGCGGGGGGGCCTACAATGAGCAGTTCTTC,CSAIRGGAYNEQFF
-,-,TRBJ2-2,13,TRBV7-3,TGTGCCAGCAGCCCAACTAGTGAGGGGGAGCTGTTTTTT,CASSPTSEGELFF
few,TRBD1,TRBJ1-1,15,TRBV7-2,TGTGCCAGCAACCTAGCGGACAGGGTCGGCACTGAAGCTTTCTTT,CASNLADRVGTEAFF
-,-,TRBJ2-7,15,TRBV6-5,TGTGCCAGCAGTTACCGGCCCCAGGGTGTGAACGAGCAGTACTTC,CASSYRPQGVNEQYF
-,-,TRBJ2-5,15,TRBV6-2/TRBV6-3,TGTGCCAGCAGTGCATACCGGACAGTCCAAGAGACCCAGTACTTC,CASSAYRTVQETQYF
-,-,TRBJ1-1,13,TRBV10-3,TGTGCCATCTCCCCGGGGTTAGGTCCTGAAGCTTTCTTT,CAISPGLGPEAFF
-,-,TRBJ2-3,16,TRBV12-3/TRBV12-4,TGTGCCAGCAGTTCGGACGGAGACCATAGCACAGATACGCAGTATTTT,CASSSDGDHSTDTQYF
-,-,TRBJ1-3,14,TRBV5-1,TGCGCCAGCAGCACGGCGGGGATTGGAAACACCATATATTTT,CASSTAGIGNTIYF
few,-,TRBJ2-7,13,TRBV6-6,TGTGCCAGCAGTCCCGAGGTCCAGCGGAAGCAGTACTTC,CASSPEVQRKQYF
few,-,TRBJ2-1,15,TRBV5-1,TGCGCCAGCAGCTTGGCTAGCGTAAGTGGAAATGAGCAGTTCTTC,CASSLASVSGNEQFF
many,-,TRBJ2-5,14,TRBV28,TGTGCCAGCAGTTTAAGCTGGGGGCGTGAGACCCAGTACTTC,CASSLSWGRETQYF
few,-,TRBJ2-3,12,TRBV18,TGTGCCACCGGCCGAAATCCAGATACGCAGTATTTT,CATGRNPDTQYF
-,-,TRBJ2-2,13,TRBV4-1,TGCGCCAGCAGAGGTGTGAACACCGGGGAGCTGTTTTTT,CASRGVNTGELFF
many,-,TRBJ2-2,14,TRBV7-2,TGTGCCAGCTCCCTTAGGGGACACACCGGGGAGCTGTTTTTT,CASSLRGHTGELFF
-,-,TRBJ2-1,13,TRBV28,TGTGCCAGCAGATTGCAAACCGGGATGCTGAAGTTCTTC,CASRLQTGMLKFF
-,-,TRBJ1-4,16,TRBV5-1,TGCGCCAGCAGCTTGGCCTCGACCCCCACGGGAGAAAAACTGTTTTTT,CASSLASTPTGEKLFF
few,TRBD1,TRBJ2-1,15,TRBV9,TGTGCCAGCACCTTAGGACAGGCCTCCTACAATGAGCAGTTCTTC,CASTLGQASYNEQFF
-,-,TRBJ2-1,14,TRBV12-3/TRBV12-4,TGTGCCAGCAGTTCACCCCCCGGGGTCAATGAGCAGTTCTTC,CASSSPPGVNEQFF
few,-,TRBJ1-5,13,TRBV2,TGTGCCAGCAGTGATCAAGGGGGGGGGCCCCAGCATTTT,CASSDQGGGPQHF
few,-,TRBJ2-7,14,TRBV7-2,TGTGCCAGCAGCTTAGGGGGGAGCGGAAACGAGCAGTACTTC,CASSLGGSGNEQYF